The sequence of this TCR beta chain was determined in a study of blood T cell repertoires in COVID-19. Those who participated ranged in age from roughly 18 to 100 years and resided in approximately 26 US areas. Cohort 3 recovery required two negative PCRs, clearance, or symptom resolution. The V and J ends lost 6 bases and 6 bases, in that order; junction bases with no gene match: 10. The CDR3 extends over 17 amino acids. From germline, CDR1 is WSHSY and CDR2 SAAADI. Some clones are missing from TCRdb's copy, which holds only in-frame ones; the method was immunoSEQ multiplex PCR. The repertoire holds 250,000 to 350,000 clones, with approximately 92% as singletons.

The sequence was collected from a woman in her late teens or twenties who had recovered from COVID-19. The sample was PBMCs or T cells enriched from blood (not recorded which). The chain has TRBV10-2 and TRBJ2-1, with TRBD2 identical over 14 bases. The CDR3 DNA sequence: TGCGCCAGCAGCCAGACTAGCGGGGGGGCCCAAGGCAATGAGCAGTTCTTC. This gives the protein CASSQTSGGAQGNEQFF.